The T cell receptor beta chain under discussion was sequenced for a study of cytomegalovirus exposure and HLA in healthy donors. The CDR3 consists of 14 residues. Germline V gene data show CDR1 as LNHDA and CDR2 as SQIVND (reference sequence). V lost 3 bases and J lost 10; bases outside the gene matches: 10. Use of 60 Vbeta and 13 Jbeta primers characterized the PCR. Assay used: immunoSEQ multiplex PCR; TCRdb lists only in-frame clones, some missing. The sample holds roughly 160,000 clones, 77% seen once. The material sequenced was PBMCs. This chain uses TRBV19 with TRBJ1-1, with 8 nucleotides matching TRBD1. This sequence originates from a woman aged 30 to 39 in good health and CMV-seronegative. The CDR3 DNA sequence: TGTGCCAGTAGTATTTTATCGGGAACAGGGGGAGCTTTCTTT. Translated: CASSILSGTGGAFF.